The source of this T cell receptor (beta chain) is a study of breast tumors, draining lymph nodes, adjacent tissues (dated by TCRdb to about 2016). A note on the overall study: The study compared TCR beta repertoires across tumor, adjacent nontumor tissue and axillary lymph nodes from breast cancer patients. In human breast cancer, the study set out to assess how tumor, surrounding tissue and draining lymph node repertoires relate to one another and whether T cells might be exchanged between them. Broader findings and caveats from the paper: The similarity between tumor and nontumor tissue repertoires was significantly greater in luminal-like breast cancer than in basal-like breast cancer. The study presented the conclusion that tumor T cells originate in lymph nodes as consistent with a hypothesis, not as something directly demonstrated. The data were judged consistent with most tumor T cells deriving from the lymph node and then expanding within tumor tissue. T-cell repertoire diversity in tumors was found to be lower than in lymph nodes but higher than in nontumor tissue, and preferential V and J gene usage was observed.

Instrument on record: Illumina HiSeq 2000. Multiplex PCR amplification was used to generate the TCR beta chain libraries. High-throughput sequencing was used to analyze the amplified TCR beta chain products. TCRdb trimmed the raw reads at Q25, called clones with MiXCR and kept productive beta chains. One record per CDR3 amino acid sequence lists the most common genes and DNA. The sample table records some 22,000 distinct CDR3 sequences; about 70% of these occur just once. The ten largest clones capture about 22% of the sample. Adjacent samples consisted of nontumor breast tissue surrounding the tumor. Based on the germline V gene (reference sequence), the CDR1 and CDR2 sequences are DFQATT and SNEGSKA. V lost 1 base and J lost 3 bases, and the count of bases not matched to a germline gene is 6. The CDR3 goes from the cysteine to the phenylalanine over 16 residues. Of the read, only the CDR3 DNA is kept; its 48 bases are in frame from base 1.

Of note for this clonotype: Its recognized antigen is unknown. Base quality data are lacking; no much larger clone is found one base away.

Source material: tumor-adjacent breast tissue. This sequence uses TRBV20-1 and TRBJ2-7; 13 of the junction bases match TRBD2. The clonotype comes from a female donor with breast cancer. Some clones in this sample may be carry-over from other donors' samples. The sequenced DNA is TGCAGTGCTAGAGCCCGGACTAGCGGGAGTTTCTACGAGCAGTACTTC. It translates to CSARARTSGSFYEQYF.